Listed here are 8 T cell receptor beta chains from one sample, sequenced in a study of T cell repertoires in cytomegalovirus infection. TCRdb independently ran MiXCR on the reads; one entry per CDR3 protein. The sample has hundreds of thousands of distinct CDR3 sequences; around 32% are singletons. Input material: PBMCs. These receptors all stem from a human donor in good health (CMV status not recorded). Some clones in this sample may be carry-over from other donors' samples.

This chain links TRBV5-1 with TRBJ1-1; D might be TRBD1 (5 bases). Germline CDR1 is SGHRS and CDR2 is YFSETQ. V lost 4 bases, J lost 4 bases, and 17 bases lay in between. The CDR3 length is 15 residues. This CDR3 is CASSPRGDEATEAFF. The CDR3 DNA sequence: TGCGCCAGCAGCCCCAGAGGGGACGAGGCCACTGAAGCTTTCTTT.

J is TRBJ2-1 and V is TRBV4-1, with D unclear. Looked up from germline, CDR1 is MGHRA and CDR2 is YSYEKL. V was cut by 3 bases and J by 0 bases, with 12 bases left in between. The CDR3 consists of 16 residues. The CDR3, as DNA: TGCGCCAGCAGCCACCAAGACCTATTCTCCTACAATGAGCAGTTCTTC. Protein: CASSHQDLFSYNEQFF.

This clonotype has a handful of counts. CDR3 nucleotides: TGTGCCAGTAGTATAATACAGGGGTTTTACACTGAAGCTTTCTTT. Translated, it gives CASSIIQGFYTEAFF. V gene TRBV19 combines with J gene TRBJ1-1, with 7 bases identical to TRBD1. In germline, CDR1 is LNHDA, CDR2 SQIVND (reference sequence). The CDR3 totals 15 residues. With V trimmed by 2 bases and J by 3 bases, 6 bases remained unmatched.

Concerning this clonotype: The germline gene is not matched at one end of the junction; a read error may be the cause. The chain couples TRBV7-8 to TRBJ1-1, with 8 nucleotides matching TRBD1. Germline CDR1 and CDR2: SGHVS and FQNEAQ. The CDR3 is 17 residues long. The CDR3 reads CASSLAAQGGLSTGAFF. DNA for the CDR3: TGTGCCAGCAGCTTAGCGGCACAGGGGGGCCTGAGCACTGGAGCTTTCTTT.

This clonotype was counted between two and nine times. The chain recombines TRBV7-2 with TRBJ1-3, with TRBD1 matching over 9 bases. The CDR3 extends over 18 amino acids. Germline V gives CDR1 SGHTA, CDR2 FQGNSA. Trimming took 2 bases from V and 0 from J; bases not matched to a gene: 8. The CDR3 sequence: CASSLRNTGGPSGNTIYF. The CDR3 nucleotides are TGTGCCAGCAGCTTAAGGAACACAGGGGGCCCCTCTGGAAACACCATATATTTT. The full variable domain, rest sourced from reference TRBV7-2 and TRBJ1-3, is GAGVSQSPSNKVTEKGKDVELRCDPISGHTALYWYRQSLGQGLEFLIYFQGNSAPDKSGLPSDRFSAERTGGSVSTLTIQRTQQEDSAVYLCASSLRNTGGPSGNTIYFGEGSWLTVV.

This chain links TRBV10-3 with TRBJ2-2; D may be TRBD1 (6 bases). The CDR3 is made up of 16 amino acids. V was trimmed by 4 bases and J by 0 bases, leaving 12 bases between them. Germline V gives CDR1 ENHRY, CDR2 SYGVKD. CDR3 DNA sequence: TGTGCCATCAGTGCTCCGGACAGCTCGAACACCGGGGAGCTGTTTTTT. It is translated as CAISAPDSSNTGELFF.

This rearrangement joins TRBV28 to TRBJ1-5; D ambiguous. The germline CDR1 and CDR2 sequences are MDHEN and SYDVKM. This CDR3 region has 12 residues. The ends were cut back, 6 bases at V and 7 bases at J, with 10 bases in the middle. The CDR3: CASRPKDQPQHF. DNA for the CDR3: TGTGCCAGCAGGCCGAAAGACCAGCCCCAGCATTTT.

The chain has TRBV7-9 and TRBJ1-2; the D is unclear. Deletions cut 5 bases from V and 4 bases from J, with 14 bases between. The CDR3 has 14 amino acids. Germline CDR1 SEHNR, CDR2 FQNEAQ (reference sequence). Written as DNA, the CDR3 is TGTGCCAGCAGCCTTCCCCATACGGGCTATGGCTACACCTTC. Its protein is CASSLPHTGYGYTF.